Each of the 21 T cell receptor beta chains below was sequenced from the same sample in a study of blood T cells in healthy people across ages. The use of a sample-barcoded 5' primer and a J-beta primer mix characterized a second PCR of about 7 to 12 cycles. Each CDR3 protein gets one entry after TCRdb re-called the 5' RACE reads with MiXCR. The sample has around 1.5 million distinct CDR3 sequences, roughly 45% seen once; the top ten hold approximately 7.9%. The sample was blood. The receptors were gathered from a woman between 18 and 30 years old in good health.

This CDR3 reads CASSPGQAAEQFF. CDR3 in DNA: TGTGCCAGCAGTCCCGGACAGGCCGCTGAGCAGTTCTTC. The V gene is TRBV6-2 or TRBV6-3, the J gene TRBJ2-1; 7 bases are a match to TRBD1. The CDR3 sequence is 13 residues long. V dropped 5 bases and J dropped 9; count of bases not matched to a gene: 7. In germline, CDR1 is MNHEY, CDR2 SVGEGT.

There are a few counts of this clonotype. This chain uses TRBV5-1 with TRBJ2-1; no reliable D call. V lost 0 bases and J 8 bases, leaving 15 bases between the germline ends. Germline V gene lookup returns CDR1 SGHRS and CDR2 YFSETQ. There are 15 residues in the CDR3. In nucleotides, the CDR3 is TGCGCCAGCAGCTTGGTCGGAGAAACCCTCTATGAGCAGTTCTTC. It is translated as CASSLVGETLYEQFF.

CDR3 bases: TGTGCCAGCAGCCGGACTAGCCTCCAAGAGACCCAGTACTTC. It yields the protein CASSRTSLQETQYF. The gene calls are TRBV9 and TRBJ2-5, with 8 bases aligning to TRBD2. Germline trimming cut 4 bases from V and 1 base from J; bases unmatched to any gene: 3. This CDR3 region has 14 residues. In germline, CDR1 is SGDLS, CDR2 YYNGEE.

The table lists this clonotype with a few counts. The chain combines TRBV5-1 with TRBJ2-5; D possibly corresponds to TRBD1 (6 bases). Germline CDR1 is SGHRS and CDR2 is YFSETQ. The V end lost 0 bases, the J end lost 9 bases, and 12 bases lay between the germline ends. There are 13 residues in the CDR3. CDR3 nucleotide sequence: TGCGCCAGCAGCTTGGGGGACATCTCTGCCCAGTACTTC. Protein product: CASSLGDISAQYF. Using reference TRBV5-1 and TRBJ2-5 for the parts outside the CDR3, the full variable domain is KAGVTQTPRYLIKTRGQQVTLSCSPISGHRSVSWYQQTPGQGLQFLFEYFSETQRNKGNFPGRFSGRQFSNSRSEMNVSTLELGDSALYLCASSLGDISAQYFGPGTRLLVL.

This chain uses TRBV6-5 with TRBJ1-1, with 7 positions matching TRBD1. The CDR3 is 12 residues long. The germline V gene encodes CDR1 MNHEY and CDR2 SVGAGI. V gave up 6 bases and J gave up 9 bases; unmatched junction bases: 7. In DNA, the CDR3 is TGTGCCAGCAGCCGGGACAGAGGTCAAGCTTTCTTT. Protein sequence: CASSRDRGQAFF.

The chain joins TRBV27 to TRBJ2-3; TRBD2 matches 10 bases. CDR3 length equals 14 residues. Germline-derived CDR1 and CDR2 are MNHEY and SMNVEV (reference sequence). V shed 2 bases and J 10 bases; nucleotides not matched to a gene: 6. As DNA, the CDR3 is TGTGCCAGCAGTTTAGGGGCTAGCGGGAGAGCGCAGTATTTT. Residues: CASSLGASGRAQYF.

This clonotype was observed a few times. V is TRBV4-2 and J is TRBJ2-2; perhaps D is TRBD1 or TRBD2 (5 bases each). CDR3 length equals 15 residues. CDR1 LGHNA and CDR2 YNFKEQ come from the germline V gene. V lost 6 bases and J lost 5, with 16 bases in between. In DNA form, the CDR3 reads TGTGCCAGCAGTCTGTACCGGGACGGAACCGGGGAGCTGTTTTTT. Translated, it gives CASSLYRDGTGELFF.

This clonotype has only a few counts. The rearrangement uses TRBV2 and TRBJ2-7, with D possibly matching TRBD2 (5 bases). CDR1 is SNHLY, CDR2 FYNNEI, per germline. The CDR3 extends over 14 amino acids. The germline V and J ends were trimmed by 7 bases and 3 bases, with 16 bases remaining between them. CDR3 sequence reads: CASNGLAGDYEQYF. Here the CDR3 DNA reads TGTGCCAGCAACGGCCTAGCAGGAGACTACGAGCAGTACTTC.

This clonotype was seen a handful of times. The V and J genes are TRBV5-1 and TRBJ2-5; D is unclear. TRBJ2-7 explains the end of the DNA better; the J call may be wrong. Looked up from germline, CDR1 is SGHRS and CDR2 is YFSETQ. This CDR3 contains 12 residues. CDR3 DNA: TGCGCCAGCAGCATGATCGGTCACGAGCAGTACTTC. Its translation: CASSMIGHEQYF.

This clonotype came up a few times. The chain has TRBV9 and TRBJ2-5, with 7 nucleotides matching TRBD1. V lost 0 bases, J lost 5 bases, and 7 bases stayed unmatched. The CDR3 contains 15 residues. The V gene's germline CDR1 is SGDLS and CDR2 YYNGEE. CDR3 residues: CASSVATGIWETQYF. CDR3 sequence (DNA): TGTGCCAGCAGCGTAGCGACAGGGATATGGGAGACCCAGTACTTC.

This clonotype was seen a handful of times. The chain employs TRBV12-3 or TRBV12-4 and TRBJ2-1, with D possibly called TRBD1 or TRBD2 (6 bases each). V was trimmed by 6 bases and J by 9 bases, leaving 12 bases between them. The CDR3 length is 12 residues. The CDR3, as DNA: TGTGCCAGCAGGCCAGAGGGGGGTGAGCAGTTCTTC. Translation: CASRPEGGEQFF.

This clonotype occurred a few times. The rearrangement links TRBV20-1 to TRBJ2-5, with 7 bases matching TRBD1. The junction had 8 bases not matched to a gene; V was cut back by 5 bases and J by 2 bases. Germline CDR1 reads DFQATT; CDR2 reads SNEGSKA (reference sequence). This CDR3 region has 14 residues. The CDR3 coding sequence is TGCAGTGCTCACCCCGACAGGGTACAAGAGACCCAGTACTTC. Its protein product is CSAHPDRVQETQYF.

V gene TRBV20-1 combines with J gene TRBJ1-1, with a tentative D call TRBD1 (6 bases). Per the germline V gene, CDR1 is DFQATT and CDR2 is SNEGSKA (reference sequence). V lost 4 bases to trimming and J lost 11 bases, with 17 bases between them. This CDR3 contains 12 residues. For the CDR3, the DNA is TGCAGTGCTACACAGGGACTCGGAATGGCTTTCTTT. Translating it yields CSATQGLGMAFF.

V gene TRBV5-5 combines with J gene TRBJ2-4, with D perhaps matching TRBD2 (7 bases). The better agreement between TRBJ2-7 and the DNA end casts doubt on the J call. Per the germline V gene, CDR1 is SGHKS and CDR2 is YYEKEE (reference sequence). This CDR3 spans 16 amino acids. This CDR3 is CASSFGGAQFFYEQYF. CDR3 coding DNA: TGTGCCAGCAGCTTTGGGGGGGCCCAATTTTTCTACGAGCAGTACTTC.

The chain is built from TRBV4-1 and TRBJ2-5; TRBD2 matches 10 bases. Germline lookup yields CDR1 MGHRA and CDR2 YSYEKL. This CDR3 is 16 amino acids long. The junction had 5 bases not matched to a gene; V was cut back by 0 bases and J by 4 bases. CDR3: CASSQDWTSGVETQYF. DNA of the CDR3: TGCGCCAGCAGCCAAGACTGGACTAGCGGAGTAGAGACCCAGTACTTC.

CDR3: CASSDPSRDISYGYTF. In DNA form, the CDR3 reads TGTGCCAGCAGCGACCCTTCCCGGGACATAAGCTATGGCTACACCTTC. This sequence joins TRBV9 and TRBJ1-2, with TRBD1 as a possible D gene (6 bases). The CDR3 sequence is 16 residues long. Germline CDR1 is SGDLS and CDR2 is YYNGEE. V lost 3 bases and J lost 4, with 19 bases in between.

This chain joins TRBV2 and TRBJ2-5; 7 bases line up with TRBD1. This CDR3 spans 13 amino acids. The V gene end was trimmed by 3 bases and the J gene end by 5 bases; junction bases not matched to a gene: 3. Germline-derived CDR1 and CDR2 are SNHLY and FYNNEI. The DNA of the CDR3 is TGTGCCAGCAGTGAGACAGGGAGCGAGACCCAGTACTTC. This gives the protein CASSETGSETQYF. The variable domain in full, with the rest retrieved from reference TRBV2 and TRBJ2-5, is EPEVTQTPSHQVTQMGQEVILRCVPISNHLYFYWYRQILGQKVEFLVSFYNNEISEKSEIFDDQFSVERPDGSNFTLKIRSTKLEDSAMYFCASSETGSETQYFGPGTRLLVL.

The V gene is TRBV6-6, the J gene TRBJ1-4, with D hard to call. V lost 7 bases, J lost 3 bases, and 15 bases lay in between. The CDR3 covers 15 residues. CDR1 MNHNY and CDR2 SVGAGI come from the germline V gene (reference sequence). In DNA form, the CDR3 reads TGTGCCAGCATAGGCGACCGTACCGCTAATGAAAAACTGTTTTTT. This translates into CASIGDRTANEKLFF.

This clonotype was detected once. The chain recombines TRBV12-3 or TRBV12-4 with TRBJ1-3; TRBD1 might be the D (6 bases). V lost 6 bases, J lost 2 bases, and 17 bases lay in between. The CDR3 is 16 amino acids. DNA of the CDR3: TGTGCCAGCAGCCAATCCGGACGGACAGCTGGAAACACCATATATTTT. It yields the protein CASSQSGRTAGNTIYF.

This sequence joins TRBV10-3 and TRBJ2-1, with D possibly being TRBD1 (6 bases). In germline, CDR1 is ENHRY, CDR2 SYGVKD. This CDR3 region has 17 residues. Trimming removed 6 bases at V and 7 bases at J, with 25 bases between. This CDR3 reads CAISSPPQGYMLNEQFF. For the CDR3, the DNA is TGTGCCATCAGCTCGCCCCCCCAGGGGTACATGTTAAATGAGCAGTTCTTC.

J is TRBJ2-1 and V is TRBV6-2 or TRBV6-3, with TRBD2 matching over 8 bases. V lost 7 bases and J lost 5; bases outside the gene matches: 7. The germline CDR1 and CDR2 sequences are MNHEY and SVGEGT. The CDR3 has 14 residues. This CDR3 is CASKRTSGNNEQFF. CDR3 DNA sequence: TGTGCCAGCAAGCGAACTAGCGGTAACAATGAGCAGTTCTTC.